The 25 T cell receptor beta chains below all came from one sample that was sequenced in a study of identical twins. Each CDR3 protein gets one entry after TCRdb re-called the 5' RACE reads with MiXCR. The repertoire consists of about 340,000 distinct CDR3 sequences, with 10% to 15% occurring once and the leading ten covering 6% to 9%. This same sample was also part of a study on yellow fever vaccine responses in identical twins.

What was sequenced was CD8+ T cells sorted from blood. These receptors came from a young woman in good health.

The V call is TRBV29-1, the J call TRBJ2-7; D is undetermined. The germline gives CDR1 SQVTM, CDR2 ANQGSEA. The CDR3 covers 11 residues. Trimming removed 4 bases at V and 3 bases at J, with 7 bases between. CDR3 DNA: TGCAGCGTTGGCGGAAACTACGAGCAGTACTTC. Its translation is CSVGGNYEQYF.

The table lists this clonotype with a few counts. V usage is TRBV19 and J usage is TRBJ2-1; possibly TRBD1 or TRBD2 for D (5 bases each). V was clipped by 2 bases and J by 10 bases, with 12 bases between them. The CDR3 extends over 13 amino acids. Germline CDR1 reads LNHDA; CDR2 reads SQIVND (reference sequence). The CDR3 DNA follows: TGTGCCAGTAGTATATCCGGGACGTCGGAGCAGTTCTTC. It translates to CASSISGTSEQFF.

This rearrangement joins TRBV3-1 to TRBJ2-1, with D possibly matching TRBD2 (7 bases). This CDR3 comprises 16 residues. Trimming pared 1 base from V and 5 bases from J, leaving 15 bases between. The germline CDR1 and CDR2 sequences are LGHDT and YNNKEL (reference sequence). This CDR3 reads CASSQGYRGANNEQFF. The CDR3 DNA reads TGTGCCAGCAGCCAAGGGTATCGGGGGGCGAACAATGAGCAGTTCTTC.

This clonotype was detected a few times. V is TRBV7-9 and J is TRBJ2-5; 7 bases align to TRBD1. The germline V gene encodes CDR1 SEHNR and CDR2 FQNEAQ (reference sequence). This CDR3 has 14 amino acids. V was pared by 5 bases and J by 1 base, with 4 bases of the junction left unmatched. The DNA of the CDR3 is TGTGCCAGCAGCATGTGGGACAGCCAAGAGACCCAGTACTTC. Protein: CASSMWDSQETQYF. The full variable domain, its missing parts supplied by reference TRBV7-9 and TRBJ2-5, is DTGVSQNPRHKITKRGQNVTFRCDPISEHNRLYWYRQTLGQGPEFLTYFQNEAQLEKSRLLSDRFSAERPKGSFSTLEIQRTEQGDSAMYLCASSMWDSQETQYFGPGTRLLVL.

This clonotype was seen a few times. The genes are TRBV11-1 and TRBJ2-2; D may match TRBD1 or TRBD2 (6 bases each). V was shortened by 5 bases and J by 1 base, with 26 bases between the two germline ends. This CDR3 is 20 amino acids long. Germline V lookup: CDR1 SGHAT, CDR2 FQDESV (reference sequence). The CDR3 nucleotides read TGTGCCAGCAGCCCTCCCCCCGACAGGTCCCGGAGGGGGAACACCGGGGAGCTGTTTTTT. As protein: CASSPPPDRSRRGNTGELFF.

The CDR3 reads CSARDPDRTDTQYF. The CDR3, as DNA: TGCAGTGCTAGAGACCCGGACAGGACAGATACGCAGTATTTT. This chain connects TRBV20-1 to TRBJ2-3, with TRBD1 matching 7 bases. V shed 0 bases and J 3 bases; nucleotides not matched to a gene: 3. Germline V gene sequence: CDR1 DFQATT, CDR2 SNEGSKA (reference sequence). This CDR3 contains 14 residues.

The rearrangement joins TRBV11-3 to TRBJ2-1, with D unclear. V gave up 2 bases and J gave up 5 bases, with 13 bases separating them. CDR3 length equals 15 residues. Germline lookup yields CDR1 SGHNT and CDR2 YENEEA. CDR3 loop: CASSLKGRADNEQFF. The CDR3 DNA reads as TGTGCCAGCAGCTTAAAAGGACGGGCCGACAATGAGCAGTTCTTC.

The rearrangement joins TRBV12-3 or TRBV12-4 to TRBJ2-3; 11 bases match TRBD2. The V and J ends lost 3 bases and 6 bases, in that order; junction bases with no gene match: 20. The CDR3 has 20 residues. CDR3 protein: CASSFDFLTSGSRILDTQYF. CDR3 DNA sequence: TGTGCCAGCAGTTTTGATTTTTTAACTAGCGGGAGCCGCATTTTGGATACGCAGTATTTT.

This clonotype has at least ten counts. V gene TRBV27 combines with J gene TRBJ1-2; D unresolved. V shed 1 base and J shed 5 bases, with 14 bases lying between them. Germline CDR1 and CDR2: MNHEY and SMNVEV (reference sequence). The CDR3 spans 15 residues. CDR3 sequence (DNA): TGTGCCAGCAGTTTATTTGCAAGGACGGATTATGGCTACACCTTC. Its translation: CASSLFARTDYGYTF.

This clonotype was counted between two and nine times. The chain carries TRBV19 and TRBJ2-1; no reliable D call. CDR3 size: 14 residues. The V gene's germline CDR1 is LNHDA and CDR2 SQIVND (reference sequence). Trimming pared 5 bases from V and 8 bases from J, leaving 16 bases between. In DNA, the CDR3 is TGTGCCAGTAGTGAAGGACCCATGCGTGATGAGCAGTTCTTC. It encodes CASSEGPMRDEQFF.

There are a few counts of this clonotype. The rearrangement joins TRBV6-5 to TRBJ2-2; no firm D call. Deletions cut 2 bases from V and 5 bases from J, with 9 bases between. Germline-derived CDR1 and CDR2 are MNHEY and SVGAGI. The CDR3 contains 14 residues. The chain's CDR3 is CASSYGQVTGELFF. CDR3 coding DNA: TGTGCCAGCAGTTACGGGCAGGTGACCGGGGAGCTGTTTTTT.

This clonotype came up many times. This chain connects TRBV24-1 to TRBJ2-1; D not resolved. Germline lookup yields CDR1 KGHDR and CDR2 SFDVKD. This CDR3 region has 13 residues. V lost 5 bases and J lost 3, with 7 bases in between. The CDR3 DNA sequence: TGTGCCACCAGTGTAGGTTACTACAATGAGCAGTTCTTC. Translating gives CATSVGYYNEQFF.

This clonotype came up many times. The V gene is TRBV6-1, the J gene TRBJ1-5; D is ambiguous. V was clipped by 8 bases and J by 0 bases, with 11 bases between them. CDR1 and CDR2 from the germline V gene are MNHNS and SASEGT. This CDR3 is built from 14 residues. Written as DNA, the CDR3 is TGTGCCAGCTTTACGGACTATAGCAATCAGCCCCAGCATTTT. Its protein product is CASFTDYSNQPQHF.

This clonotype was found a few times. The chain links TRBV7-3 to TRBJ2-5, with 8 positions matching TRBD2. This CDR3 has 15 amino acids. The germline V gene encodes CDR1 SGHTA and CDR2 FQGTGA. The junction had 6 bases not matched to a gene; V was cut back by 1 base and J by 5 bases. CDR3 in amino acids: CASSLRAGVGETQYF. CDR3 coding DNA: TGTGCCAGCAGCTTAAGAGCGGGAGTGGGGGAGACCCAGTACTTC. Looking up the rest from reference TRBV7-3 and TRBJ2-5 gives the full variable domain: GAGVSQTPSNKVTEKGKYVELRCDPISGHTALYWYRQSLGQGPEFLIYFQGTGAADDSGLPNDRFFAVRPEGSVSTLKIQRTERGDSAVYLCASSLRAGVGETQYFGPGTRLLVL.

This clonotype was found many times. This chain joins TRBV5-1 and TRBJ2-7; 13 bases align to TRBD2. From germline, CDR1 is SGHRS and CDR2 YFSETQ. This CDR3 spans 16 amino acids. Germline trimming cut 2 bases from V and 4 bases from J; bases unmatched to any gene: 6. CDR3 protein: CASSFTSGREPYEQYF. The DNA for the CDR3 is TGCGCCAGCAGCTTTACTAGCGGGAGGGAACCTTACGAGCAGTACTTC.

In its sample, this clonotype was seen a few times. Written as DNA, the CDR3 is TGCAGCGGTGACAGGGGAAGCACAGATACGCAGTATTTT. Translation gives CSGDRGSTDTQYF. The chain has TRBV29-1 and TRBJ2-3, with 8 bases aligning to TRBD1. There are 13 residues in the CDR3. Losses at the gene ends were 7 bases for V and 0 bases for J; bases not matched to a gene: 3. Germline lookup yields CDR1 SQVTM and CDR2 ANQGSEA.

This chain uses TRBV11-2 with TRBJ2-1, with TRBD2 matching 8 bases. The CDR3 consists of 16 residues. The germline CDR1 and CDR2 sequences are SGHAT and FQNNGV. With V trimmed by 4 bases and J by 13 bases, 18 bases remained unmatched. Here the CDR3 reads CASSSGGTWPSQDQFF. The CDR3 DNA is TGTGCCAGCAGCTCGGGGGGGACATGGCCCTCGCAAGACCAGTTCTTC.

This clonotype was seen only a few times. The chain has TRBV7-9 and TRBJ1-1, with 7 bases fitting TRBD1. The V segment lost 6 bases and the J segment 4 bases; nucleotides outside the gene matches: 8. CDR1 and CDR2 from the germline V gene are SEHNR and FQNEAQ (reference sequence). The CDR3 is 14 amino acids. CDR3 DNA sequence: TGTGCCAGCAGGTTCAAGGGGGCGGGCACTGAAGCTTTCTTT. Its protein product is CASRFKGAGTEAFF.

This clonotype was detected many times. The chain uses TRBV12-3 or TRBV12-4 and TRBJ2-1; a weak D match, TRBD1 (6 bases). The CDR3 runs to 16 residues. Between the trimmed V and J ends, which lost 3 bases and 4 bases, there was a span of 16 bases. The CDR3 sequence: CASSLMGAIGYNEQFF. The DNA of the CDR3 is TGTGCCAGCAGTTTGATGGGGGCAATCGGGTACAATGAGCAGTTCTTC.

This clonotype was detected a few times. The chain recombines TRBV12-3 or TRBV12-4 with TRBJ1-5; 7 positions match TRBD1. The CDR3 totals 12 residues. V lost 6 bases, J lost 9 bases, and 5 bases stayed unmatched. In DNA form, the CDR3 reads TGTGCCAGCAGGACTGACAGGGCGCCCCAGCATTTT. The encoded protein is CASRTDRAPQHF.

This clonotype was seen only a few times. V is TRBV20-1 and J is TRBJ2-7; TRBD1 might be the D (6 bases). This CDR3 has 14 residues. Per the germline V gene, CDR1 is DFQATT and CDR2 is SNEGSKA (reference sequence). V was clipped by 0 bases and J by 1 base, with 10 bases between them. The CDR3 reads CSAREGGESYEQYV. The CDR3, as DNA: TGCAGTGCTAGAGAAGGGGGTGAATCCTACGAGCAGTACGTC.

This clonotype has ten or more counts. The CDR3 spells CASSLFARVRTDSNQPQHF. The DNA of the CDR3 is TGTGCCAGCAGCTTATTTGCAAGGGTCCGAACCGATTCCAATCAGCCCCAGCATTTT. The rearrangement links TRBV7-8 to TRBJ1-5; unclear D gene. The germline CDR1 and CDR2 sequences are SGHVS and FQNEAQ. Trimming took 2 bases from V and 3 from J, leaving 23 bases between them. CDR3 length: 19 amino acids.

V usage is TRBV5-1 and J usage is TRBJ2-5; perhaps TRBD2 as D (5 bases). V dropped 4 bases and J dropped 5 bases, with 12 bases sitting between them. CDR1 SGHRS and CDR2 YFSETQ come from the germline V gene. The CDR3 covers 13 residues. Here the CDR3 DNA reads TGCGCCAGCAGCACGGAGGATTTTGAGACCCAGTACTTC. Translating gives CASSTEDFETQYF.

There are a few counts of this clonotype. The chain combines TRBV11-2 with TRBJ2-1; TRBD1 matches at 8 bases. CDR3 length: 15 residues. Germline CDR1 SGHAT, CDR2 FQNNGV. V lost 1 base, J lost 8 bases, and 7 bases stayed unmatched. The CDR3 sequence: CASSLADRVVDEQFF. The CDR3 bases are TGTGCCAGCAGCTTAGCGGACAGGGTGGTTGATGAGCAGTTCTTC.

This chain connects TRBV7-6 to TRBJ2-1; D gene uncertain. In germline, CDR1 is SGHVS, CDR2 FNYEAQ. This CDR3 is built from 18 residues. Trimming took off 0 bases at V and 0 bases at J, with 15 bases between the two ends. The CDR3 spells CASSLAWNGPSSYNEQFF. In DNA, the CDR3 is TGTGCCAGCAGCTTAGCTTGGAATGGCCCCAGCTCCTACAATGAGCAGTTCTTC.